The T cell receptor beta chain described here comes from a study of blood T cell repertoires in COVID-19. Study background: COVID-19 samples collected from the United States, Italy and Spain covered acute and convalescent phases. T cells, B-cell-depleted T cells, or PBMCs provided the cDNA or gDNA that served as material.

Authors' analysis steps: By means of reference gene primer amplification, nucleated cell counts were estimated. Measured with immunoSEQ multiplex PCR; TCRdb has only the in-frame clones, and not every one. V, J and clone size were drawn from that table, and D and trimming were deduced from the DNA. The top ten hold roughly 4.9% of the sample, which has about 220,000 clones, roughly 80% seen once. The clonotype originates from a human donor in a cohort sampled during active COVID-19. Sequencing was carried out using peripheral blood.

CDR3 nucleotides: TGTGCCAGCAGCCGGACTAGCGGAGAGGGAGAGACCCAGTACTTC. Its translation: CASSRTSGEGETQYF. V and J are TRBV5-4 and TRBJ2-5; 10 bases agree with TRBD2. The V gene end was trimmed by 4 bases and the J gene end by 4 bases; junction bases not matched to a gene: 7. Germline V lookup: CDR1 SGHNT, CDR2 YYREEE (reference sequence). This CDR3 comprises 15 residues.